What follows are 9 T cell receptor beta chains derived from one specimen sequenced in a study of T cell repertoires in cytomegalovirus infection (dated by TCRdb to about 2019). These receptors lack a known antigen. Taken with the paper, the label for treatment or condition translates to: in vitro stimulation with specific CMV peptide epitopes to enrich CMV-specific T cells. For sequencing, an Illumina HiSeq 1500 was employed. TCRdb reanalyzed the raw reads on its own, using fastp at Q25 for trimming and MiXCR for clone calling, and kept in-frame beta chains. A single entry per CDR3 protein holds the most common genes and DNA from its merged rows. The sample table holds approximately 730,000 distinct CDR3 sequences, of which just under 30% were seen once. The ten largest clones take up around 12% of the sample. This material consisted of cultured CD8+ T cells from PBMCs, taken from culture after CMV antigen stimulation. Source of these receptors: a human donor in good health (CMV status not recorded). Some clones in this sample may be carry-over from other donors' samples.

This clonotype was seen a few times. The rearrangement joins TRBV7-9 to TRBJ1-1; the D is unclear. CDR3 size: 13 residues. Germline CDR1 SEHNR, CDR2 FQNEAQ (reference sequence). V gave up 9 bases and J gave up 6 bases, with 17 bases separating them. The CDR3 loop is CASLREGNPEAFF. Here the CDR3 DNA reads TGTGCCAGTTTAAGAGAGGGTAACCCTGAAGCTTTCTTT.

V is TRBV6-6 and J is TRBJ2-5; D is possibly TRBD1 or TRBD2 (5 bases each). Germline CDR1 and CDR2: MNHNY and SVGAGI (reference sequence). V shed 7 bases and J shed 2 bases, with 17 bases lying between them. This CDR3 contains 15 residues. The CDR3 DNA is TGTGCCAGCACCAACGCCGGGACGATACAAGAGACCCAGTACTTC. Translation gives CASTNAGTIQETQYF.

This clonotype was seen repeatedly, ten times or more. The chain joins TRBV7-8 to TRBJ2-7, with a weak D call TRBD1 (6 bases). Looked up from germline, CDR1 is SGHVS and CDR2 is FQNEAQ. The CDR3 is made up of 15 amino acids. Trimming took 1 base from V and 3 from J, leaving 13 bases between them. The CDR3, as DNA: TGTGCCAGCAGCTTAGTTCCGGACAGAAACTACGAGCAGTACTTC. Protein: CASSLVPDRNYEQYF.

This clonotype appeared a single time. The chain has TRBV12-3 or TRBV12-4 and TRBJ2-7; D gene ambiguous. V was cut by 1 base and J by 2 bases, with 12 bases left in between. The CDR3 has 15 amino acids. Here the CDR3 reads CASSLDGADAYEQYV. The CDR3 nucleotides are TGTGCCAGCAGTTTAGACGGAGCTGATGCCTACGAGCAGTACGTC.

The table lists this clonotype with a few counts. The junction departs from the called germline gene at one end, perhaps through a read error. V gene TRBV7-8 combines with J gene TRBJ1-2; 7 bases match TRBD1. Germline-derived CDR1 and CDR2 are SGHVS and FQNEAQ. This CDR3 has 17 amino acids. CDR3 sequence: CASRLDGQDLSTYGYTF. In nucleotides, the CDR3 is TGTGCCAGCAGGTTAGATGGACAGGATCTATCAACCTATGGCTACACCTTC.

The CDR3 DNA sequence: TGTGCCAGCAGTGAATATGGGTCGGACAGGGGCTACGAGCAGTACTTC. Translation: CASSEYGSDRGYEQYF. V usage is TRBV25-1 and J usage is TRBJ2-7; 9 bases align to TRBD1. The CDR3 extends over 16 amino acids. CDR1 MGHDK and CDR2 SYGVNS come from the germline V gene. V lost 0 bases, J lost 3 bases, and 6 bases stayed unmatched.

The chain carries TRBV6-1 and TRBJ2-7; 10 nucleotides agree with TRBD1. The V segment lost 0 bases and the J segment 4 bases; nucleotides outside the gene matches: 6. This CDR3 has 16 amino acids. Germline values: CDR1 MNHNS, CDR2 SASEGT. CDR3 region: CASSEAWTGGLYEQYF. The CDR3 DNA reads as TGTGCCAGCAGTGAAGCTTGGACAGGGGGTTTATACGAGCAGTACTTC.

This clonotype was picked up a small number of times. The genes are TRBV14 and TRBJ2-3, with no clear D. The CDR3 loop spans 16 amino acids. The germline V and J ends were trimmed by 0 bases and 1 base, with 11 bases remaining between them. Germline V gene data show CDR1 as SGHDN and CDR2 as FVKESK. The CDR3 DNA sequence: TGTGCCAGCAGCCAAGATCTGACTTGGGGCACAGATACGCAGTATTTT. Translating it yields CASSQDLTWGTDTQYF.

The V gene is TRBV12-3 or TRBV12-4, the J gene TRBJ2-7; possible D gene TRBD2, 6 bases. The V end lost 3 bases, the J end lost 0 bases, and 12 bases lay between the germline ends. The CDR3 sequence is 15 residues long. The chain's CDR3 is CASSFGGGGSYEQYF. In DNA form, the CDR3 reads TGTGCCAGCAGTTTTGGGGGAGGTGGCTCCTACGAGCAGTACTTC.